These 4 T cell receptor beta chains were sequenced from one sample in a study of cytomegalovirus exposure and HLA in healthy donors. Amplification used 60 Vbeta primers and 13 Jbeta primers. Sequencing was performed with immunoSEQ multiplex PCR; in TCRdb, only in-frame clones are kept and a portion is missing. Among more than 95,000 clones listed, 65% to 85% were seen once. Sequencing used PBMCs. These receptors originate from a male donor in good health and CMV-seronegative.

The rearrangement uses TRBV19 and TRBJ2-2, with D maybe TRBD2 (5 bases). The CDR3 sequence is 15 residues long. Germline V lookup: CDR1 LNHDA, CDR2 SQIVND (reference sequence). Trimming removed 6 bases from V and 0 bases from J, with 11 bases in between. The CDR3 coding sequence is TGTGCCAGTAGCCGCGGACTGACGAACACCGGGGAGCTGTTTTTT. Translation gives CASSRGLTNTGELFF.

In this sample, this clone turned up a few times. The V gene is TRBV2, the J gene TRBJ2-7; 8 bases are shared with TRBD2. V was clipped by 1 base and J by 0 bases; unmatched bases: 11. Germline values: CDR1 SNHLY, CDR2 FYNNEI. There are 18 residues in the CDR3. The CDR3 nucleotides read TGTGCCAGCAGTGAAGGAGTAGGACTAGCCGTTTTCTCCTACGAGCAGTACTTC. Its protein product is CASSEGVGLAVFSYEQYF.

The V gene is TRBV7-9, the J gene TRBJ1-1; maybe TRBD1 (5 bases). Trimming took 1 base from V and 4 from J, leaving 16 bases between them. Germline assignment: CDR1 SEHNR and CDR2 FQNEAQ (reference sequence). This CDR3 has 16 amino acids. CDR3 residues: CASSLEVGGVATEAFF. The DNA for the CDR3 is TGTGCCAGCAGCTTAGAGGTTGGGGGGGTCGCCACTGAAGCTTTCTTT.

The chain combines TRBV7-9 with TRBJ2-2; D is uncertain. The CDR3 is 14 residues long. CDR1 SEHNR and CDR2 FQNEAQ come from the germline V gene (reference sequence). V gave up 3 bases and J gave up 3 bases, with 8 bases separating them. CDR3 sequence reads: CASSFKKHTGELFF. The CDR3 coding sequence is TGTGCCAGCAGCTTCAAGAAGCACACCGGGGAGCTGTTTTTT.